This entry features one TCR beta chain sequence. This entry comes from a study of blood T cell repertoires in COVID-19. Whole-study context: Italy, Spain and the United States were the sources of the convalescent and acute COVID-19 samples. In each case, the material was cDNA or gDNA derived from T cells, B-cell-depleted T cells, or PBMCs.

Original handling: Quantification of nucleated cells was approximated via reference gene primer amplification. Method: immunoSEQ multiplex PCR; TCRdb's copy keeps in-frame clones and lacks some. D and trimming were read from the DNA, whereas the V and J calls and clone size are those reported in that table. The sample gives approximately 270,000 clones, 80% to 90% of which show up once; under 0.95% is in the top ten. Trimming shortened V by 1 base and J by 11 bases, and 11 bases separated the two germline ends. This CDR3 contains 12 residues. CDR1 is SGHTA, CDR2 FQGNSA, per germline. This sequence joins TRBV7-2 and TRBJ1-1; perhaps TRBD1 as D (6 bases). The TCR was taken from a man aged 30 to 39 with acute or convalescent COVID-19. The sample consisted of peripheral blood. CDR3 residues: CASSLVGARAFF. CDR3 coding DNA: TGTGCCAGCAGCTTAGTGGGGGCGCGGGCTTTCTTT. Full variable domain (remainder filled in from reference TRBV7-2 and TRBJ1-1): GAGVSQSPSNKVTEKGKDVELRCDPISGHTALYWYRQSLGQGLEFLIYFQGNSAPDKSGLPSDRFSAERTGGSVSTLTIQRTQQEDSAVYLCASSLVGARAFFGQGTRLTVV.